Presented here are 24 T cell receptor beta chains from one specimen sequenced in a study of blood T cell repertoires in COVID-19. Profiled with immunoSEQ multiplex PCR; TCRdb holds only in-frame clones, not every one. The table has about 150,000 clones, about 90% seen once; the top ten hold roughly 0.51%. Sequenced sample: peripheral blood. The receptors shown here come from a man aged 50-60 years with acute or convalescent COVID-19.

This sequence joins TRBV13 and TRBJ2-1; TRBD2 agrees at 7 bases. After removal of 4 bases from V and 5 bases from J, the junction contained 8 bases not matched to a gene. The CDR3 is 15 amino acids. Germline CDR1 and CDR2: PRHDT and FYEKMQ (reference sequence). The CDR3 here is CASSSLAETHNEQFF. The CDR3 DNA reads TGTGCCAGCAGCTCCCTAGCGGAAACCCACAATGAGCAGTTCTTC.

The CDR3: CASSLWEGELFF. The CDR3 DNA reads as TGTGCCAGCAGTTTATGGGAGGGGGAGCTGTTTTTT. V gene TRBV28 combines with J gene TRBJ2-2; D is ambiguous. CDR1 MDHEN and CDR2 SYDVKM come from the germline V gene. The CDR3 has 12 amino acids. The germline V and J ends were trimmed by 0 bases and 8 bases, with 4 bases remaining between them. Complete variable domain (other parts from reference TRBV28 and TRBJ2-2): DVKVTQSSRYLVKRTGEKVFLECVQDMDHENMFWYRQDPGLGLRLIYFSYDVKMKEKGDIPEGYSVSREKKERFSLILESASTNQTSMYLCASSLWEGELFFGEGSRLTVL.

The genes are TRBV6-5 and TRBJ2-5, with a tentative D call TRBD1 (5 bases). The CDR3 sequence is 12 residues long. V was cut by 6 bases and J by 5 bases, with 10 bases left in between. Germline V lookup: CDR1 MNHEY, CDR2 SVGAGI. In nucleotides, the CDR3 is TGTGCCAGCAGAAAGGGGTGGGAGACCCAGTACTTC. It encodes CASRKGWETQYF.

This chain connects TRBV3-1 (or the pseudogene TRBV3-2) to TRBJ2-1, with a weak D call TRBD1 (7 bases). There are 16 residues in the CDR3. V lost 5 bases to trimming and J lost 5 bases, with 19 bases between them. The germline V gene has CDR1 LGHDT and CDR2 YNNKEL (reference sequence). For the CDR3, the DNA is TGTGCCAGCAGCACAGGGGCGGGAAAGTGGAACAATGAGCAGTTCTTC. Its protein product is CASSTGAGKWNNEQFF.

The rearrangement joins TRBV5-3 to TRBJ1-1, with D possibly TRBD1 on 5 matching bases. TRBV5-3 is marked as an open reading frame, function uncertain. This CDR3 contains 12 residues. Between the trimmed V and J ends, which lost 4 bases and 11 bases, there was a span of 15 bases. CDR3 loop: CARSPGREEAFF. CDR3 DNA sequence: TGTGCCAGAAGCCCGGGCAGGGAGGAGGCTTTCTTT.

The CDR3 DNA reads TGTGCCAGTAGTGCTTGGGGGGAATCCTACGAGCAGTACTTC. Translation: CASSAWGESYEQYF. The genes are TRBV19 and TRBJ2-7; a possible D gene is TRBD2 (6 bases). The CDR3 covers 14 residues. CDR1 and CDR2 from the germline V gene are LNHDA and SQIVND (reference sequence). V was trimmed by 5 bases and J by 1 base, leaving 12 bases between them. Supplemented by reference TRBV19 and TRBJ2-7, the full variable domain reads DGGITQSPKYLFRKEGQNVTLSCEQNLNHDAMYWYRQDPGQGLRLIYYSQIVNDFQKGDIAEGYSVSREKKESFPLTVTSAQKNPTAFYLCASSAWGESYEQYFGPGTRLTVT.

V gene TRBV29-1 combines with J gene TRBJ2-3; 9 positions match TRBD2. The V and J ends lost 7 bases and 6 bases, in that order; junction bases with no gene match: 8. The CDR3 covers 13 residues. The germline V gene encodes CDR1 SQVTM and CDR2 ANQGSEA. CDR3 DNA: TGCAGCGCCTCCGGGACTAGCCCCGATACGCAGTATTTT. Protein sequence: CSASGTSPDTQYF.

The CDR3 bases are TGTGCCAGCAGTTCGACTAGCGGGGGGCCTACATACGAGCAGTACGTC. It encodes CASSSTSGGPTYEQYV. J is TRBJ2-7 and V is TRBV28; TRBD2 matches at 13 bases. The CDR3 loop spans 16 amino acids. Losses at the gene ends were 4 bases for V and 4 bases for J; bases not matched to a gene: 7. In germline, CDR1 is MDHEN, CDR2 SYDVKM.

The chain carries TRBV4-1 and TRBJ2-5; no firm D call. V was trimmed by 0 bases and J by 4 bases, leaving 9 bases between them. CDR3 length equals 14 residues. Germline V gene sequence: CDR1 MGHRA, CDR2 YSYEKL. The CDR3 sequence is CASSQDQFRETQYF. CDR3 bases: TGCGCCAGCAGCCAAGATCAGTTCCGAGAGACCCAGTACTTC.

The chain carries TRBV9 and TRBJ2-3; possibly TRBD1 for D (6 bases). The germline gives CDR1 SGDLS, CDR2 YYNGEE. The CDR3 runs 16 residues. Trimming removed 2 bases from V and 4 bases from J, with 17 bases in between. The CDR3 is CASSVGAGEAADTQYF. CDR3 bases: TGTGCCAGCAGCGTGGGGGCCGGGGAAGCGGCAGATACGCAGTATTTT.

The J gene is TRBJ2-3, the V gene TRBV6-2 or TRBV6-3, with TRBD2 matching over 9 bases. With 7 bases clipped from V and 6 bases from J, the junction kept 11 bases outside the gene matches. The CDR3 totals 15 residues. The germline V gene has CDR1 MNHEY and CDR2 SVGEGT. This CDR3 reads CASNPGGGAFDTQYF. CDR3 DNA: TGTGCCAGCAACCCCGGCGGGGGGGCCTTTGATACGCAGTATTTT.

The chain recombines TRBV7-3 with TRBJ2-1; TRBD2 might be the D (6 bases). V was shortened by 4 bases and J by 0 bases, with 10 bases between the two germline ends. Germline V gene sequence: CDR1 SGHTA, CDR2 FQGTGA. The CDR3 has 15 residues. The CDR3 DNA reads as TGTGCCAGCAGCTACCTGGGGGGCTCCTACAATGAGCAGTTCTTC. It translates to CASSYLGGSYNEQFF.

The rearrangement uses TRBV12-3 or TRBV12-4 and TRBJ1-6; no definite D call. Between the trimmed V and J ends, which lost 4 bases and 10 bases, there was a span of 8 bases. The CDR3 sequence is 12 residues long. CDR3 bases: TGTGCCAGCAGTTCCCGCCAGTCACCCCTCCACTTT. This translates into CASSSRQSPLHF.

V and J are TRBV28 and TRBJ1-1, with 8 nucleotides matching TRBD1. Germline CDR1 MDHEN, CDR2 SYDVKM. The CDR3 is 16 amino acids. Trimming cost V 5 bases and J 1 base; bases outside gene matches: 9. CDR3 DNA sequence: TGTGCCAGCAGTCCCCCCTTTGGACAGGGGAACACTGAAGCTTTCTTT. This codes for CASSPPFGQGNTEAFF.

This chain uses TRBV9 with TRBJ2-7; 8 bases map to TRBD1. The CDR3 is 16 amino acids. CDR1 is SGDLS, CDR2 YYNGEE, per germline. The junction had 11 bases not matched to a gene; V was cut back by 4 bases and J by 2 bases. The CDR3 bases are TGTGCCAGCAGCTCCAGAGGGGACAGGAACACCTACGAGCAGTACTTC. It encodes CASSSRGDRNTYEQYF.

The chain uses TRBV28 and TRBJ2-5; D perhaps matches TRBD2 (5 bases). V lost 7 bases and J lost 2, with 8 bases in between. The CDR3 extends over 12 amino acids. Germline V lookup: CDR1 MDHEN, CDR2 SYDVKM. The CDR3 coding sequence is TGTGCCAGCAACCGGGGTCAAGAGACCCAGTACTTC. Amino acids: CASNRGQETQYF.

The chain has TRBV27 and TRBJ2-3; TRBD2 is a possible D gene (5 bases). The CDR3 loop spans 14 amino acids. V was cut by 8 bases and J by 2 bases, with 14 bases left in between. Germline assignment: CDR1 MNHEY and CDR2 SMNVEV (reference sequence). As DNA, the CDR3 is TGTGCCAGCCGGACTCTGGGATTCACAGATACGCAGTATTTT. Its translation: CASRTLGFTDTQYF.

The chain combines TRBV3-1 (or the pseudogene TRBV3-2) with TRBJ1-1; possible D gene TRBD1, 5 bases. The length of the CDR3 is 14 residues. The germline gives CDR1 LGHDT, CDR2 YNNKEL (reference sequence). V gave up 3 bases and J gave up 1 base, with 9 bases separating them. The CDR3 bases are TGTGCCAGCAGCCACACTACAGGGAACACTGAAGCTTTCTTT. Translated, it gives CASSHTTGNTEAFF.

The rearrangement joins TRBV5-1 to TRBJ1-2; TRBD1 matches 7 bases. Germline V lookup: CDR1 SGHRS, CDR2 YFSETQ. The CDR3 has 15 residues. V lost 5 bases to trimming and J lost 6 bases; unmatched junction nucleotides: 13. The CDR3 DNA is TGCGCCAGCAGTTTTGGGGGGACAGTGGCGAATGGCTACACCTTC. Translation: CASSFGGTVANGYTF.

The chain uses TRBV4-3 and TRBJ1-3, with 9 positions matching TRBD1. Germline CDR1 is LGHNA and CDR2 is YSLEER. The trim removed 4 bases at V and 4 bases at J, leaving 11 bases unmatched. The CDR3 spans 17 residues. CDR3 in DNA: TGCGCCAGCAGCCCGGGACAGGGTGGTCTCTTCGGAAACACCATATATTTT. Protein sequence: CASSPGQGGLFGNTIYF.

The V and J genes are TRBV3-1 (or the pseudogene TRBV3-2) and TRBJ1-4, with D unresolved. The CDR3 sequence is 13 residues long. Between the trimmed V and J ends, which lost 3 bases and 8 bases, there was a span of 10 bases. Germline lookup yields CDR1 LGHDT and CDR2 YNNKEL (reference sequence). The DNA of the CDR3 is TGTGCCAGCAGCCAGCGCGGGAGGGAAAAACTGTTTTTT. Protein: CASSQRGREKLFF.

This chain connects TRBV24-1 to TRBJ2-3; 9 bases are a match to TRBD1. Looked up from germline, CDR1 is KGHDR and CDR2 is SFDVKD. Trimming at V came to 10 bases and at J to 5 bases, leaving 9 bases not matched to a gene. CDR3 size: 14 residues. CDR3 sequence (DNA): TGTGCCACAAGCGGGACAGGGAATCGAGATACGCAGTATTTT. Residues: CATSGTGNRDTQYF.

This chain links TRBV7-3 with TRBJ2-5, with 7 bases identical to TRBD1. The V gene's germline CDR1 is SGHTA and CDR2 FQGTGA. The CDR3 length is 15 residues. The junction had 6 bases not matched to a gene; V was cut back by 1 base and J by 4 bases. CDR3 residues: CASSLMRGPTETQYF. CDR3 DNA sequence: TGTGCCAGCAGCTTAATGAGGGGGCCCACAGAGACCCAGTACTTC.

The CDR3 DNA reads as TGTGCCAGCAGTTTAACCCTCACAGGGGGCGGGGGCTACACCTTC. It encodes CASSLTLTGGGGYTF. V is TRBV27 and J is TRBJ1-2; 9 nucleotides agree with TRBD1. J was trimmed by 8 bases and V by 2 bases; bases with no gene match: 9. The germline gives CDR1 MNHEY, CDR2 SMNVEV (reference sequence). The length of the CDR3 is 15 residues.